This T cell receptor (beta chain) was sequenced during a study of blood T cell repertoires in COVID-19. Study-wide context: Samples taken during acute and convalescent COVID-19 were collected in the United States, Italy and Spain. PBMCs, B-cell-depleted T cells, or T cells were the source of the cDNA or gDNA that made up the material.

Original data processing: Reference gene primer amplification yielded estimated nucleated cell counts. The assay was immunoSEQ multiplex PCR, and TCRdb's table has in-frame clones only and misses some. V and J calls and clone size are as listed in that table; D and trimming were resolved from the DNA. Of 150,000 to 170,000 clones in the sample, 85% were seen once. The Seattle patients, enrolled during active infection, were followed longitudinally. There are 12 residues in the CDR3. Trimming left V 4 bases short and J 3 bases short, with 7 bases between. The germline V gene has CDR1 SGHKS and CDR2 YYEKEE (reference sequence).

Source material: peripheral blood. This TCR was recovered from a woman aged 55-70 years with COVID-19, enrolled during active disease. V and J are TRBV5-5 and TRBJ1-2; weak D call: TRBD1 (6 bases). The CDR3 nucleotides read TGTGCCAGCAGCCACAGGGACTATGGCTACACCTTC. It yields the protein CASSHRDYGYTF.